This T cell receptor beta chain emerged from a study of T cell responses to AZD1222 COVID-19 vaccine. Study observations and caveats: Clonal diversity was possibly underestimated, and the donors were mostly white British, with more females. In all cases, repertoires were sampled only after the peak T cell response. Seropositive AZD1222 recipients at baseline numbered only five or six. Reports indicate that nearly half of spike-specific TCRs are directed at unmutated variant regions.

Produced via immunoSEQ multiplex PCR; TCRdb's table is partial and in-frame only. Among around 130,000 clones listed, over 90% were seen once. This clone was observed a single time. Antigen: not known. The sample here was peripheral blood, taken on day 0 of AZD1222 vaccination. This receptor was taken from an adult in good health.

CDR3 protein: CASSPDRGLNIQYF. CDR3 coding DNA: TGTGCCAGCAGTCCGGACAGGGGGCTAAACATTCAGTACTTC. V is TRBV7-9 and J is TRBJ2-4; the match to TRBD1 covers 11 bases. Trimming cost V 6 bases and J 6 bases; bases outside gene matches: 4. Germline loops: CDR1 SEHNR, CDR2 FQNEAQ (reference sequence). The CDR3 contains 14 residues.